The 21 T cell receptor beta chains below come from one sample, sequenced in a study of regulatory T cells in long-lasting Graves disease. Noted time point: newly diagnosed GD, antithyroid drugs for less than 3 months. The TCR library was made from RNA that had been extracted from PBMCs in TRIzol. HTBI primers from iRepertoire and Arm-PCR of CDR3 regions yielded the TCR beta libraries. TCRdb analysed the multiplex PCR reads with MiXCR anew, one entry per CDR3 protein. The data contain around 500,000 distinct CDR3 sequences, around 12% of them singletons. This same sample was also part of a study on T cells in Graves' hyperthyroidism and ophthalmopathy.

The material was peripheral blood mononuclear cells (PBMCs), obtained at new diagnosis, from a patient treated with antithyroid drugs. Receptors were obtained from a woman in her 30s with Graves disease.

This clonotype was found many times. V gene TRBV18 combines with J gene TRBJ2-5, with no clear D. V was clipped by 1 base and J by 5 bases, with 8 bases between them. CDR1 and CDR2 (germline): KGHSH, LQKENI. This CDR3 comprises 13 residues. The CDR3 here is CASSPRWKETQYF. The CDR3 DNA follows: TGTGCCAGCTCACCACGGTGGAAGGAGACCCAGTACTTC.

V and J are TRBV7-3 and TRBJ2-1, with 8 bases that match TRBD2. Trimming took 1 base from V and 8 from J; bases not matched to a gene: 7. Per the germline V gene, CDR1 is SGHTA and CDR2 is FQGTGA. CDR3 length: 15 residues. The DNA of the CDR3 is TGTGCCAGCAGCTTAATTAGCGGGATGGGGTATGAGCAGTTCTTC. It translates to CASSLISGMGYEQFF.

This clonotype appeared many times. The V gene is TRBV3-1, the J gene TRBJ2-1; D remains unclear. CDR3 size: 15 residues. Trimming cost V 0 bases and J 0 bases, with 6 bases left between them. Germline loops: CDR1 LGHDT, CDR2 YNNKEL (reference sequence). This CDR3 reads CASSQDWSSYNEQFF. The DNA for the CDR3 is TGTGCCAGCAGCCAAGACTGGAGCTCCTACAATGAGCAGTTCTTC.

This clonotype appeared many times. The chain's CDR3 is CASSDLNTYEQYF. CDR3 nucleotide sequence: TGTGCCAGCAGTGATTTGAACACCTACGAGCAGTACTTC. The genes are TRBV12-3 or TRBV12-4 and TRBJ2-7; D is unresolved. This CDR3 is built from 13 residues. V lost 5 bases, J lost 2 bases, and 10 bases lay in between.

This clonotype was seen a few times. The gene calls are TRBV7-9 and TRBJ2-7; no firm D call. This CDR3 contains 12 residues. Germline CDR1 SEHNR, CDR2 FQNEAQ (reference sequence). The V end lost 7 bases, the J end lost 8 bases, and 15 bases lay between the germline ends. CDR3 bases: TGTGCCAGCACCCCTGGGGAACTAAAGCAGTACTTC. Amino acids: CASTPGELKQYF.

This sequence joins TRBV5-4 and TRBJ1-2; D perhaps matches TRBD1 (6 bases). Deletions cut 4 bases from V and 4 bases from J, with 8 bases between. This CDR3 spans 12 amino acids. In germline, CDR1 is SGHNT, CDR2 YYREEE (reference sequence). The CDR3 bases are TGTGCCAGCAGCGTGGACAGCTATGGCTACACCTTC. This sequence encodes CASSVDSYGYTF.

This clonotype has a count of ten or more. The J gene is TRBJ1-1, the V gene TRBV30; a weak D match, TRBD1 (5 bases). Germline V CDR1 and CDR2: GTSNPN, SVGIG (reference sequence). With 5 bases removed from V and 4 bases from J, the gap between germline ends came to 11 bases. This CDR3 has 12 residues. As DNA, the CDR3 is TGTGCCTGGGCAGGGTACGGCACTGAAGCTTTCTTT. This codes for CAWAGYGTEAFF.

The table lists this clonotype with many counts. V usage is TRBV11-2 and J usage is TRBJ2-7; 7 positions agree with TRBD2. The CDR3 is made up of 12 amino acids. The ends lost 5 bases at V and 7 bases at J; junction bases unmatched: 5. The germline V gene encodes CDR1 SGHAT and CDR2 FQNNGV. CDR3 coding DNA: TGTGCCAGCAGCCTAGCGGCTCGGGAGCAGTACTTC. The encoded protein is CASSLAAREQYF.

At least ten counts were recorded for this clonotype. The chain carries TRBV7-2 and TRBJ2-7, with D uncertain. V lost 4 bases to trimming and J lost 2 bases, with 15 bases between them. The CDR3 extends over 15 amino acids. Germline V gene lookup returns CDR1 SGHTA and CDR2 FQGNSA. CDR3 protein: CASSWRLTLAYEQYF. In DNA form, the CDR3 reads TGTGCCAGCAGCTGGCGACTTACCTTAGCCTACGAGCAGTACTTC.

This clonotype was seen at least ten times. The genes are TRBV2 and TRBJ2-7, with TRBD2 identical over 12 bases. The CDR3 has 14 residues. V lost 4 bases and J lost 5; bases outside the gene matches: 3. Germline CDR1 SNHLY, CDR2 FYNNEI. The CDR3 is CASSGLAGANEQYF. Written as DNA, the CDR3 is TGTGCCAGCAGTGGACTAGCGGGAGCCAACGAGCAGTACTTC.

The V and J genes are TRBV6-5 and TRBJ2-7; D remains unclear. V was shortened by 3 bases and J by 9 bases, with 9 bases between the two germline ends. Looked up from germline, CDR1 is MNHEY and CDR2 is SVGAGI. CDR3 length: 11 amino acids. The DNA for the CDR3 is TGTGCCAGCAGTTATGGATTGGGGCAGTACTTC. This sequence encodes CASSYGLGQYF.

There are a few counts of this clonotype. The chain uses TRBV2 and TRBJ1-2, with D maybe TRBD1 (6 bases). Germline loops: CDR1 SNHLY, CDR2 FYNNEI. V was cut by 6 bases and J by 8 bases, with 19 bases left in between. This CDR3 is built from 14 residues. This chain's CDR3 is CASSDIWGAGGYTF. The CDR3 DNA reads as TGTGCCAGCAGCGATATTTGGGGGGCTGGAGGCTACACCTTC.

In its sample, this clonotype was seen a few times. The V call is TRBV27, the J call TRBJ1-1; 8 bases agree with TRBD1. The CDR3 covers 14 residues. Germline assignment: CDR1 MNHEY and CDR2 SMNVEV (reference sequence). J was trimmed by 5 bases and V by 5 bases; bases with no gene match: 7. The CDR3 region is CASSAERDRTEAFF. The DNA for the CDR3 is TGTGCCAGCAGTGCAGAACGGGACAGGACTGAAGCTTTCTTT.

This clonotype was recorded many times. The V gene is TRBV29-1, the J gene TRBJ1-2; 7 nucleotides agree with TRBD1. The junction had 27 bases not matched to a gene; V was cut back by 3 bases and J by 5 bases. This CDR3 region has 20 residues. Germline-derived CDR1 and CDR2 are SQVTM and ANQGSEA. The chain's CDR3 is CSVEGALGVQGGAWGYGYTF. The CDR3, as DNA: TGCAGCGTTGAGGGGGCCCTGGGCGTCCAAGGGGGCGCGTGGGGGTATGGCTACACCTTC. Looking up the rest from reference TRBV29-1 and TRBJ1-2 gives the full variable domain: SAVISQKPSRDICQRGTSLTIQCQVDSQVTMMFWYRQQPGQSLTLIATANQGSEATYESGFVIDKFPISRPNLTFSTLTVSNMSPEDSSIYLCSVEGALGVQGGAWGYGYTFGSGTRLTVV.

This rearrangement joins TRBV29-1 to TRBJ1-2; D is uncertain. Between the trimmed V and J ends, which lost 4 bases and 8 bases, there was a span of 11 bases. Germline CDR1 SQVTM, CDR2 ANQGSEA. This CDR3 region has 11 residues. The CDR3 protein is CSVARTGGYTF. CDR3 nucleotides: TGCAGCGTTGCTAGGACGGGGGGCTACACCTTC.

The CDR3 is CASRGWGGSNEQFF. CDR3 sequence (DNA): TGCGCCAGCAGGGGGTGGGGGGGGTCCAATGAGCAGTTCTTC. V gene TRBV10-2 combines with J gene TRBJ2-1; TRBD2 matches 7 bases. The CDR3 sequence is 14 residues long. Germline lookup yields CDR1 WSHSY and CDR2 SAAADI. V trimming: 6 bases; J trimming: 6 bases; junction bases outside the gene matches: 8.

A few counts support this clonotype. The CDR3 DNA sequence: TGTGCCAGCTCAGACGGAGGTCTTGCCTACAATGAGCAGTTCTTC. This translates into CASSDGGLAYNEQFF. The J gene is TRBJ2-1, the V gene TRBV2; TRBD2 might be the D (5 bases). The CDR3 spans 15 residues. Germline CDR1 SNHLY, CDR2 FYNNEI. Trimming removed 8 bases from V and 2 bases from J, with 16 bases in between.

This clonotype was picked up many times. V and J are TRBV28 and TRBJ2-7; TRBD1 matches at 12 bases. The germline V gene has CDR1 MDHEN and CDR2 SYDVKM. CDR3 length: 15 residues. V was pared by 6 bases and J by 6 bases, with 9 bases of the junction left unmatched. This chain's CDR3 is CASSSTGTGGIEQYF. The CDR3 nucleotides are TGTGCCAGCAGCTCTACCGGGACAGGGGGCATCGAGCAGTACTTC.

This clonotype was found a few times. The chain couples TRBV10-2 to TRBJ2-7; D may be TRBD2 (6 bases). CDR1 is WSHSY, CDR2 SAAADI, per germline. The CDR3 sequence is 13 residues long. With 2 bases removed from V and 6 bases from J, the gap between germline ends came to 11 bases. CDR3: CASSEAVGGEQYF. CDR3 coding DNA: TGCGCCAGCAGTGAGGCCGTCGGGGGCGAGCAGTACTTC.

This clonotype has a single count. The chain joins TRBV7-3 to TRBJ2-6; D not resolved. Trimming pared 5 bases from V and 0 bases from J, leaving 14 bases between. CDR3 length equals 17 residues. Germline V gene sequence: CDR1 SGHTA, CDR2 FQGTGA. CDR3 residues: CASSTRPRTSGANVLTF. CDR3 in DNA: TGTGCCAGCAGCACCAGGCCGCGGACCTCTGGGGCCAACGTCCTGACTTTC. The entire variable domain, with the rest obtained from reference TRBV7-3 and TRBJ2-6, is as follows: GAGVSQTPSNKVTEKGKYVELRCDPISGHTALYWYRQSLGQGPEFLIYFQGTGAADDSGLPNDRFFAVRPEGSVSTLKIQRTERGDSAVYLCASSTRPRTSGANVLTFGAGSRLTVL.

The CDR3 nucleotides read TGTGCCAGCAGTGAGGAAGGGCTCCACAATGAGCAGTTCTTC. Amino acid sequence: CASSEEGLHNEQFF. The V call is TRBV27, the J call TRBJ2-1, with no clear D. The germline V gene encodes CDR1 MNHEY and CDR2 SMNVEV (reference sequence). V was trimmed by 5 bases and J by 5 bases, leaving 13 bases between them. The CDR3 runs 14 residues.